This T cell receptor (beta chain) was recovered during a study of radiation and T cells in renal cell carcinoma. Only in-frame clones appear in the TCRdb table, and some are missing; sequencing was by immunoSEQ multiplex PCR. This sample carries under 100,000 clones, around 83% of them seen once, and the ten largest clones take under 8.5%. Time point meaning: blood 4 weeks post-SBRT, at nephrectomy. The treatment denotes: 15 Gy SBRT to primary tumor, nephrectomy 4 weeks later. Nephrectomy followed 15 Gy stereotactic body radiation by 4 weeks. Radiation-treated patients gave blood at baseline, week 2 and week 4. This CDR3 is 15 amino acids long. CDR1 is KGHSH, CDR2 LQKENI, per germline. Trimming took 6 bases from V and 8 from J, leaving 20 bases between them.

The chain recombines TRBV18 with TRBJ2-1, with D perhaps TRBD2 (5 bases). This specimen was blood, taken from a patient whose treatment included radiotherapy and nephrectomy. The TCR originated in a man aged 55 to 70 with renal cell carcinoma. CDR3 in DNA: TGTGCCAGCTCTTTGTCCATAGGGAGTCAAGATGAGCAGTTCTTC. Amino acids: CASSLSIGSQDEQFF.